Presented here are 22 T cell receptor beta chains from one specimen sequenced in a study of control samples from healthy donors and cancer patients. Clones were read by immunoSEQ multiplex PCR, and TCRdb kept only the in-frame ones, dropping some. There are about 180,000 clones in the sample; approximately 92% occur only once, and about 1.4% lies in the top ten. Sequenced input: blood. These receptors all stem from a man in his thirties or forties in good health.

V gene TRBV19 combines with J gene TRBJ2-3, with D perhaps TRBD2 (5 bases). Looked up from germline, CDR1 is LNHDA and CDR2 is SQIVND (reference sequence). The CDR3 is made up of 15 amino acids. V was pared by 1 base and J by 4 bases, with 12 bases between. CDR3 DNA: TGTGCCAGTAGTATAGTTTCTGGAGGCTCAGATACGCAGTATTTT. Amino acids: CASSIVSGGSDTQYF. The full variable domain, rest sourced from reference TRBV19 and TRBJ2-3, is DGGITQSPKYLFRKEGQNVTLSCEQNLNHDAMYWYRQDPGQGLRLIYYSQIVNDFQKGDIAEGYSVSREKKESFPLTVTSAQKNPTAFYLCASSIVSGGSDTQYFGPGTRLTVL.

V gene TRBV10-3 combines with J gene TRBJ1-6; D not resolved. The CDR3 runs 11 residues. The germline CDR1 and CDR2 sequences are ENHRY and SYGVKD. V lost 3 bases to trimming and J lost 10 bases, with 4 bases between them. The CDR3 DNA reads TGTGCCATCAGTGATGGATCACCCCTCCACTTT. Translating it yields CAISDGSPLHF.

The chain uses TRBV24-1 and TRBJ2-7; D gene uncertain. The germline V and J ends were trimmed by 1 base and 5 bases, with 2 bases remaining between them. The CDR3 runs to 11 residues. The V gene's germline CDR1 is KGHDR and CDR2 SFDVKD. CDR3 region: CATSDLNEQYF. CDR3 DNA sequence: TGTGCCACCAGTGATTTAAACGAGCAGTACTTC.

The chain uses TRBV28 and TRBJ2-5; D gene unclear. CDR1 is MDHEN, CDR2 SYDVKM, per germline. CDR3 size: 11 residues. V lost 6 bases to trimming and J lost 7 bases, with 9 bases between them. The DNA of the CDR3 is TGTGCCAGCAGCACGACGGGGACCCAGTACTTC. It specifies CASSTTGTQYF.

This clone has only a few counts. This chain links TRBV6-6 with TRBJ2-3; 13 positions match TRBD2. Germline CDR1 reads MNHNY; CDR2 reads SVGAGI (reference sequence). V lost 4 bases to trimming and J lost 5 bases; unmatched junction nucleotides: 6. The length of the CDR3 is 16 residues. Written as DNA, the CDR3 is TGTGCCAGCAGTTCAACTAGCGGGGGGGCCAGAGATACGCAGTATTTT. Protein: CASSSTSGGARDTQYF.

This sequence joins TRBV6-2 or TRBV6-3 and TRBJ2-1; perhaps D is TRBD1 or TRBD2 (5 bases each). This CDR3 is built from 16 residues. V gave up 2 bases and J gave up 2 bases, with 13 bases separating them. The germline CDR1 and CDR2 sequences are MNHEY and SVGEGT. CDR3 sequence: CASSYPTGRAYNEQFF. CDR3 nucleotide sequence: TGTGCCAGCAGTTACCCGACGGGACGGGCCTACAATGAGCAGTTCTTC.

The chain recombines TRBV19 with TRBJ1-2; 11 bases are a match to TRBD1. This CDR3 comprises 16 residues. Germline V gene data show CDR1 as LNHDA and CDR2 as SQIVND (reference sequence). V trimming: 5 bases; J trimming: 8 bases; junction bases outside the gene matches: 13. This CDR3 is CASSLWTGGAAEGYTF. As DNA, the CDR3 is TGTGCCAGTAGTCTCTGGACAGGGGGCGCGGCGGAAGGCTACACCTTC.

The chain employs TRBV5-8 and TRBJ2-7; a weak D match, TRBD1 (5 bases). Germline lookup yields CDR1 SGHTS and CDR2 YDEGEE. V was cut by 4 bases and J by 2 bases, with 16 bases left in between. The CDR3 is 15 amino acids. The CDR3 spells CASSKDSPGPYEQYF. CDR3 sequence (DNA): TGTGCCAGCAGCAAAGACAGTCCAGGTCCCTACGAGCAGTACTTC.

This clone was seen once. The DNA is omitted, as the CDR3 cannot be located on it reliably, and the CDR3 follows TCRdb's listing. CDR3 region: CASSPVLEKGYNSPLHF. V is TRBV18 and J is TRBJ1-6. Germline V lookup: CDR1 KGHSH, CDR2 LQKENI. From its first to its last residue, the CDR3 has 17 amino acids.

CDR3: CASSPRLAGADTQYF. The CDR3 DNA follows: TGTGCCAGCAGTCCCCGACTAGCGGGGGCAGATACGCAGTATTTT. This chain uses TRBV9 with TRBJ2-3, with TRBD2 matching over 12 bases. V dropped 5 bases and J dropped 4; count of bases not matched to a gene: 5. Germline CDR1 reads SGDLS; CDR2 reads YYNGEE. This CDR3 has 15 amino acids.

CDR3 sequence reads: CATSSGRTGGYEQYF. The CDR3 DNA follows: TGTGCCACCAGCAGTGGGCGGACAGGGGGCTACGAGCAGTACTTC. This chain links TRBV15 with TRBJ2-7, with TRBD1 identical over 10 bases. V dropped 3 bases and J dropped 3; count of bases not matched to a gene: 5. The CDR3 spans 15 residues. Germline V gives CDR1 LNHNV, CDR2 YYDKDF (reference sequence).

The chain has TRBV12-3 or TRBV12-4 and TRBJ1-4, with no clear D. The CDR3 has 13 residues. V was clipped by 5 bases and J by 5 bases, with 9 bases between them. DNA of the CDR3: TGTGCCAGCAGTGCGACTAGGAATGAAAAACTGTTTTTT. This sequence encodes CASSATRNEKLFF.

This chain joins TRBV4-1 and TRBJ2-1; D might be TRBD2 (6 bases). In germline, CDR1 is MGHRA, CDR2 YSYEKL. Between the trimmed V and J ends, which lost 0 bases and 7 bases, there was a span of 13 bases. This CDR3 contains 15 residues. The CDR3 DNA follows: TGCGCCAGCAGCCAAGAAGGACTCGGACTAAATGAGCAGTTCTTC. Its translation is CASSQEGLGLNEQFF.

This chain links TRBV6-2 or TRBV6-3 with TRBJ2-7; perhaps TRBD1 as D (5 bases). V shed 6 bases and J shed 1 base, with 10 bases lying between them. Germline CDR1 is MNHEY and CDR2 is SVGEGT. CDR3 size: 13 residues. The CDR3, as DNA: TGTGCCAGCAGCCGGCGACAGTCCTACGAGCAGTACTTC. Its translation is CASSRRQSYEQYF.

The V and J genes are TRBV27 and TRBJ2-7, with D possibly called TRBD1 or TRBD2 (5 bases each). Germline V lookup: CDR1 MNHEY, CDR2 SMNVEV (reference sequence). The V gene lost 6 bases and the J gene lost 2 bases, with 11 bases spanning the gap. The CDR3 is 13 amino acids. The CDR3 loop reads CASSRDGTYEQYF. In DNA, the CDR3 is TGTGCCAGCAGCCGGGACGGGACCTACGAGCAGTACTTC.

V and J are TRBV9 and TRBJ2-5, with 8 bases aligning to TRBD1. The CDR3 is 14 residues long. V shed 4 bases, J shed 5 bases, and the junction held 7 bases outside the gene matches. Germline-derived CDR1 and CDR2 are SGDLS and YYNGEE. The CDR3 protein is CASSRTGNMETQYF. CDR3 bases: TGTGCCAGCAGCAGGACAGGGAATATGGAGACCCAGTACTTC. The full variable domain, in which reference TRBV9 and TRBJ2-5 provide the parts outside the CDR3, is DSGVTQTPKHLITATGQRVTLRCSPRSGDLSVYWYQQSLDQGLQFLIQYYNGEERAKGNILERFSAQQFPDLHSELNLSSLELGDSALYFCASSRTGNMETQYFGPGTRLLVL.

The J gene is TRBJ2-7, the V gene TRBV28; TRBD1 or TRBD2 may be the D gene (5 bases each). V was shortened by 2 bases and J by 9 bases, with 11 bases between the two germline ends. The CDR3 runs 12 residues. Germline loops: CDR1 MDHEN, CDR2 SYDVKM. The CDR3 here is CASSLEGFGQYF. Here the CDR3 DNA reads TGTGCCAGCAGTTTAGAGGGGTTTGGGCAGTACTTC. Full variable domain (missing parts from reference TRBV28 and TRBJ2-7): DVKVTQSSRYLVKRTGEKVFLECVQDMDHENMFWYRQDPGLGLRLIYFSYDVKMKEKGDIPEGYSVSREKKERFSLILESASTNQTSMYLCASSLEGFGQYFGPGTRLTVT.

The chain carries TRBV5-1 and TRBJ2-3; D possibly uses TRBD1 or TRBD2 (5 bases each). CDR1 is SGHRS, CDR2 YFSETQ, per germline. The CDR3 is 16 amino acids. Trimming cost V 0 bases and J 2 bases, with 13 bases left between them. In nucleotides, the CDR3 is TGCGCCAGCAGCTTGGAGGGACGGATCCTCACAGATACGCAGTATTTT. Amino acids: CASSLEGRILTDTQYF.

The chain couples TRBV4-2 to TRBJ1-5, with 9 bases matching TRBD1. V was clipped by 5 bases and J by 7 bases; unmatched bases: 15. The germline V gene has CDR1 LGHNA and CDR2 YNFKEQ. This CDR3 contains 17 residues. The chain's CDR3 is CASSTRAENRGQQPQHF. CDR3 DNA: TGTGCCAGCAGCACACGTGCGGAGAACAGGGGGCAGCAGCCCCAGCATTTT.

CDR3 coding DNA: TGTGCCAGCAGCCCGATGTTTACGACAGATACGCAGTATTTT. It yields the protein CASSPMFTTDTQYF. J is TRBJ2-3 and V is TRBV7-7; D unclear. The V and J ends lost 5 bases and 3 bases respectively, with 12 bases between them. Per germline, CDR1 SSHAT and CDR2 FNYEAQ (reference sequence). CDR3 length: 14 amino acids.

The V gene is TRBV19, the J gene TRBJ1-5; 7 nucleotides line up with TRBD1. The germline gives CDR1 LNHDA, CDR2 SQIVND (reference sequence). The trim removed 8 bases at V and 1 base at J, leaving 2 bases unmatched. The CDR3 is 13 residues long. The CDR3 sequence is CASQTGSNQPQHF. CDR3 sequence (DNA): TGTGCCAGTCAGACAGGGAGCAATCAGCCCCAGCATTTT. Based on the CDR3 plus reference TRBV19 and TRBJ1-5, the full variable domain is DGGITQSPKYLFRKEGQNVTLSCEQNLNHDAMYWYRQDPGQGLRLIYYSQIVNDFQKGDIAEGYSVSREKKESFPLTVTSAQKNPTAFYLCASQTGSNQPQHFGDGTRLSIL.

The chain joins TRBV3-1 (or the pseudogene TRBV3-2) to TRBJ2-1, with no clear D. Germline V CDR1 and CDR2: LGHDT, YNNKEL (reference sequence). V was trimmed by 1 base and J by 7 bases, leaving 8 bases between them. The CDR3 length is 13 residues. The CDR3 bases are TGTGCCAGCAGCCAAGCCCTCAAAAATGAGCAGTTCTTC. Translation: CASSQALKNEQFF.